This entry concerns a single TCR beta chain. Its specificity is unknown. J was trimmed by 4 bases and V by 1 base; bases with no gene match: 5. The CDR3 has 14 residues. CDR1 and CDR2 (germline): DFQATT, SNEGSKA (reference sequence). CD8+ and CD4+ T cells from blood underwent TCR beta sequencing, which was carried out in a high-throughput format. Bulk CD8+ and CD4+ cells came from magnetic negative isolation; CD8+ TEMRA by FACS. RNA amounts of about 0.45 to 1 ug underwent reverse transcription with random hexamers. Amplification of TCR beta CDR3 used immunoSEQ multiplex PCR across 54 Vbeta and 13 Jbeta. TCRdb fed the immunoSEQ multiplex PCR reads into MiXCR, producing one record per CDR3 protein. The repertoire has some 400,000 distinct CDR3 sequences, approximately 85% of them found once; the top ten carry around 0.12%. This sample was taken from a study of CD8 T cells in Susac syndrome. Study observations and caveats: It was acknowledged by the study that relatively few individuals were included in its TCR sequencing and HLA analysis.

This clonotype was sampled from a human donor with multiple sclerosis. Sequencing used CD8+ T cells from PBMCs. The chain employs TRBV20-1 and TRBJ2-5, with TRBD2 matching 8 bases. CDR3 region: CSARAPGTRETQYF. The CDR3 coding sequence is TGCAGTGCTAGAGCCCCCGGGACTAGAGAGACCCAGTACTTC.